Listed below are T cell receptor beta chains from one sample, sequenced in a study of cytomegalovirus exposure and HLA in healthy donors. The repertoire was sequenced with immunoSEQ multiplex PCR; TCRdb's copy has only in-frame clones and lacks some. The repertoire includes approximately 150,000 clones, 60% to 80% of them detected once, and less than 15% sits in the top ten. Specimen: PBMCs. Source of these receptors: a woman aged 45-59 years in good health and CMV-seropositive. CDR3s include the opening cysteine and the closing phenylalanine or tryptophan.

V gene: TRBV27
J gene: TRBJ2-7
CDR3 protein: CASRQGPPYEQYF

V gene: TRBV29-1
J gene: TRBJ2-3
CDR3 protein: CSVEGPGDTQYF

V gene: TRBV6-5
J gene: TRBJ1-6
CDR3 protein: CASSFRDRRLRNLHF

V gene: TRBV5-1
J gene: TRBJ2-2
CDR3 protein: CASSPDRYNTGELFF

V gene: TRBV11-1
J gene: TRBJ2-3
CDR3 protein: CASSLGLAEADTQYF

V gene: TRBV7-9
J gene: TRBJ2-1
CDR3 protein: CASRPGQGKNEQFF

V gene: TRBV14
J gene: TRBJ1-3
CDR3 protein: CASSLLGGSGNTIYF

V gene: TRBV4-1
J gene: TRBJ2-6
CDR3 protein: CASSQAGTGANVLTF

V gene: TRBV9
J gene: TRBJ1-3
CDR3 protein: CASSVASRGDTIYF

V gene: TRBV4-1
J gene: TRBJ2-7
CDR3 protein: CASSPGQHYEQYF

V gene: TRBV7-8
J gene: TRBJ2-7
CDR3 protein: CASSPAGAGGKYEQYF

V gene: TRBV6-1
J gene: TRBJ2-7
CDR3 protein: CASSESAGAFYEQYF

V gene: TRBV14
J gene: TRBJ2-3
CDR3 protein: CASSHRLAPSTDTQYF

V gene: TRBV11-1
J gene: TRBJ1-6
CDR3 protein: CASSLQPLTSSYNSPLHF

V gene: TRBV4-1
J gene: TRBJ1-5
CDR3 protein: CASSRSTLSNQPQHF

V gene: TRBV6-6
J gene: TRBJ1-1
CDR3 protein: CASSPDRTEAFF